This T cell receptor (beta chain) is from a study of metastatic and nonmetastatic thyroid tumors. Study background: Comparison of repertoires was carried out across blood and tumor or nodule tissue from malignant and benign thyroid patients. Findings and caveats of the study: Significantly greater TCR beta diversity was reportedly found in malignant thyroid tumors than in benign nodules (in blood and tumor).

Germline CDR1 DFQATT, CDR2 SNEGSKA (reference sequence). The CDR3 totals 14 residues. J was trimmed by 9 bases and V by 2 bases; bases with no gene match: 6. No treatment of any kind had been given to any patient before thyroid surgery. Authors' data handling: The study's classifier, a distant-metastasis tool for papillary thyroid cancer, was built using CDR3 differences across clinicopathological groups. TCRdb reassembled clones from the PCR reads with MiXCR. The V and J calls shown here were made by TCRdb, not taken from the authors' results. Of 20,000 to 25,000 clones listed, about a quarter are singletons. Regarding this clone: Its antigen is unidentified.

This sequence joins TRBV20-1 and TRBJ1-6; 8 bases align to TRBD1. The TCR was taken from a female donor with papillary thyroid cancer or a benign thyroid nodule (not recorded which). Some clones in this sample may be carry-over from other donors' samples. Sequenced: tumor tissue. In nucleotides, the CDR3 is TGCAGTGCTAGATCCCGGACAGGGAGTTCACCCCTCCACTTT. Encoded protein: CSARSRTGSSPLHF.